This note documents a single T cell receptor beta chain sequence. The sample belongs to a study of T cell changes during pregnancy in multiple sclerosis. Method: immunoSEQ multiplex PCR; TCRdb's copy keeps in-frame clones and lacks some. Of under 70,000 clones listed, about 90% are singletons. The CDR3 is 15 residues long. V gave up 3 bases and J gave up 10 bases; unmatched junction bases: 10. Germline CDR1 reads SGDLS; CDR2 reads YYNGEE. The sample in question was CD4+ T cells from peripheral blood mononuclear cells, obtained in the first trimester of pregnancy. The gene calls are TRBV9 and TRBJ2-1; 10 bases agree with TRBD2. The clonotype comes from a female donor with multiple sclerosis, enrolled in a pregnancy study. The CDR3 is CASSAGGLARKEQFF. DNA for the CDR3: TGTGCCAGCAGCGCGGGGGGACTAGCGCGCAAAGAGCAGTTCTTC.